This T cell receptor (beta chain) was observed in a study of blood T cell repertoires in COVID-19. Study at large: Material from acute and convalescent COVID-19 was sourced from the United States, Italy and Spain. T cells, B-cell-depleted T cells, or PBMCs provided the cDNA or gDNA that served as material.

Original processing notes: Amplification of reference gene primers provided the estimated nucleated cell counts. Profiling relied on immunoSEQ multiplex PCR, and the TCRdb table lists in-frame clones only, not all of them. V, J and clone size were drawn from that table, and D and trimming were deduced from the DNA. The sample records tens of thousands of clones, 90% being singletons. The CDR3 loop spans 12 amino acids. Looked up from germline, CDR1 is MNHEY and CDR2 is SMNVEV (reference sequence). V gave up 6 bases and J gave up 0 bases, with 4 bases separating them. What was sequenced was peripheral blood. This TCR derives from a woman between 40 and 55 years old with active COVID-19. V and J are TRBV27 and TRBJ2-3; D not certain. The CDR3 loop reads CASSPSTDTQYF. Here the CDR3 DNA reads TGTGCCAGCAGCCCAAGCACAGATACGCAGTATTTT.